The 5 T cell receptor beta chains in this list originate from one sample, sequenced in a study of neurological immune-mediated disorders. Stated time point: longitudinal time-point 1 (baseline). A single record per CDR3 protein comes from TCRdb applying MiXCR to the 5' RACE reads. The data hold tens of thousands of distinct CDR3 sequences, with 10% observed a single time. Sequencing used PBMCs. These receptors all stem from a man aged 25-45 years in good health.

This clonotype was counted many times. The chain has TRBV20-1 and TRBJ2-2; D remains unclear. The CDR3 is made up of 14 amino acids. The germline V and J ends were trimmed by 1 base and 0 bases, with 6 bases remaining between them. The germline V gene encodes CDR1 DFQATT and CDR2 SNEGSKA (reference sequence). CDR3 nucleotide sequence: TGCAGTGCTAGAGGTTATCCGAACACCGGGGAGCTGTTTTTT. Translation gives CSARGYPNTGELFF.

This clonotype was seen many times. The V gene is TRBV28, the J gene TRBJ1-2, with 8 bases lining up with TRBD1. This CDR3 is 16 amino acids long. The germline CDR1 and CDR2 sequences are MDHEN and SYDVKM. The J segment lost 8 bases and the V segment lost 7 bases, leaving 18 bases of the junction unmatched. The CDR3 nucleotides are TGTGCCAGCACCCCTCCGAGATGGACAGGGATCGAGGGCTACACCTTC. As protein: CASTPPRWTGIEGYTF.

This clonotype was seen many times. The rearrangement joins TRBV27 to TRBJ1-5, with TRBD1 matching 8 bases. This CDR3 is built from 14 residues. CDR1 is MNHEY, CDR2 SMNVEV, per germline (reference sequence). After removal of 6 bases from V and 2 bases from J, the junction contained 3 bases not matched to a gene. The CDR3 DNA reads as TGTGCCAGCAGCCTGACAGGGGGCAATCAGCCCCAGCATTTT. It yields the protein CASSLTGGNQPQHF.

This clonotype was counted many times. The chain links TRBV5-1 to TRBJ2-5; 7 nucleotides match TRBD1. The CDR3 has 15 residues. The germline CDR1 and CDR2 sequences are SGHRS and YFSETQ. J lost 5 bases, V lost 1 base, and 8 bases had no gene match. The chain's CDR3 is CASSLRQGVWETQYF. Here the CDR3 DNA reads TGCGCCAGCAGCTTGAGGCAGGGGGTCTGGGAGACCCAGTACTTC.

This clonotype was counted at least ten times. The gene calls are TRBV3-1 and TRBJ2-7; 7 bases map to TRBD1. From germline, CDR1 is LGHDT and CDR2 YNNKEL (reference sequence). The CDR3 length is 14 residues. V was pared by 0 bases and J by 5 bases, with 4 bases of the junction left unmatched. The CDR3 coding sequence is TGTGCCAGCAGCCAAGACAGGGGGTTTGACGAGCAGTACTTC. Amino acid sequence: CASSQDRGFDEQYF.